These 31 T cell receptor beta chains originate from one sample sequenced in a study of CD8+CD57+ T cells in acquired aplastic anemia. The sequenced patients had an expansion of CD8+CD57+ cells seen by flow cytometry. Template material for TCR beta VDJ and CDR3 profiling consisted of genomic DNA. TCRdb processed the reads anew with MiXCR; each CDR3 protein has one entry. The table shows about 160,000 distinct CDR3 sequences, with around 52% occurring only once. Sequenced: sorted CD4+, CD8+, or CD8+CD57+ T cells (not recorded which) from PBMCs. The receptors originated from a human donor with aplastic anemia.

This clonotype occurred many times. The V and J genes are TRBV7-8 and TRBJ2-2; D is unresolved. The CDR3 is 12 residues long. Germline CDR1 and CDR2: SGHVS and FQNEAQ. The ends were cut back, 0 bases at V and 7 bases at J, with 3 bases in the middle. CDR3 sequence: CASSLAGGELFF. CDR3 DNA sequence: TGTGCCAGCAGCTTAGCCGGCGGGGAGCTGTTTTTT.

This clonotype appeared many times. The chain combines TRBV20-1 with TRBJ2-5, with D uncertain. This CDR3 has 12 amino acids. CDR1 and CDR2 from the germline V gene are DFQATT and SNEGSKA (reference sequence). Trimming stripped 5 bases from V and 9 bases from J, with 16 bases between. Written as DNA, the CDR3 is TGCAGTGCTCTTATGGGCAACGTGGCCCAGTACTTC. Its translation: CSALMGNVAQYF.

V gene TRBV15 combines with J gene TRBJ2-3; TRBD1 is a possible D gene (6 bases). CDR1 LNHNV and CDR2 YYDKDF come from the germline V gene (reference sequence). This CDR3 comprises 14 residues. V was clipped by 4 bases and J by 11 bases, with 19 bases between them. The CDR3 DNA reads TGTGCCACCAGCAACTACAGGGTGGGACAAATGCAGTATTTT. Encoded protein: CATSNYRVGQMQYF. The complete variable domain, with remaining parts taken from reference TRBV15 and TRBJ2-3, reads DAMVIQNPRYQVTQFGKPVTLSCSQTLNHNVMYWYQQKSSQAPKLLFHYYDKDFNNEADTPDNFQSRRPNTSFCFLDIRSPGLGDTAMYLCATSNYRVGQMQYFGPGTRLTVL.

This clonotype was recorded many times. The chain couples TRBV20-1 to TRBJ2-2, with D possibly matching TRBD2 (5 bases). This CDR3 is 11 amino acids long. Germline-derived CDR1 and CDR2 are DFQATT and SNEGSKA (reference sequence). Trimming removed 6 bases from V and 8 bases from J, with 10 bases in between. For the CDR3, the DNA is TGCAGTGCAGGACTGTCTGGGGAGCTGTTTTTT. It yields the protein CSAGLSGELFF.

The CDR3 DNA reads as TGTGCCACCAGTGACTACAGAAAACTCAATGAGCAGTTCTTC. It specifies CATSDYRKLNEQFF. The chain couples TRBV24-1 to TRBJ2-1; D remains unclear. Trimming removed 4 bases from V and 6 bases from J, with 12 bases in between. CDR1 and CDR2 from the germline V gene are KGHDR and SFDVKD. This CDR3 contains 14 residues.

The gene calls are TRBV11-2 and TRBJ2-7; the match to TRBD1 covers 8 bases. Looked up from germline, CDR1 is SGHAT and CDR2 is FQNNGV. Trimming took 4 bases from V and 0 from J; bases not matched to a gene: 11. CDR3 size: 17 residues. CDR3 sequence reads: CASSSPRDRSFSYEQYF. For the CDR3, the DNA is TGTGCCAGCAGCTCACCCAGGGACAGGTCCTTCTCCTACGAGCAGTACTTC.

V gene TRBV30 combines with J gene TRBJ1-4; maybe TRBD1 (5 bases). The CDR3 has 14 amino acids. Trimming cost V 4 bases and J 8 bases, with 17 bases left between them. Germline assignment: CDR1 GTSNPN and CDR2 SVGIG (reference sequence). The chain's CDR3 is CAWNSVGLKEKLFF. DNA of the CDR3: TGTGCCTGGAACTCCGTGGGGCTGAAGGAAAAACTGTTTTTT.

The CDR3 DNA sequence: TGCGCCAGCAGCCCCGACGGAACATTGAAAGCTTTCTTT. This translates into CASSPDGTLKAFF. The chain recombines TRBV5-1 with TRBJ1-1, with D unresolved. Germline assignment: CDR1 SGHRS and CDR2 YFSETQ. V lost 4 bases and J lost 9, with 16 bases in between. CDR3 length equals 13 residues.

The CDR3 here is CASGLARRAGGREETQYF. CDR3 bases: TGTGCTAGTGGTTTGGCCCGAAGAGCGGGGGGGCGAGAAGAGACCCAGTACTTC. The rearrangement uses TRBV12-5 and TRBJ2-5; TRBD2 agrees at 10 bases. The CDR3 loop spans 18 amino acids. Germline values: CDR1 LGHNT, CDR2 FRNRAP. Trimming took 1 base from V and 3 from J; bases not matched to a gene: 11.

A remark on this clonotype: A read error is possible here, since a much larger clone lies one base away. This chain links TRBV9 with TRBJ2-7; 7 bases align to TRBD2. The CDR3 is 15 residues long. After removal of 4 bases from V and 2 bases from J, the junction contained 9 bases not matched to a gene. Germline loops: CDR1 SGDLS, CDR2 YYNGEE. CDR3 region: CASSLGLVIPYEQYF. CDR3 DNA: TGTGCCAGCAGCCTCGGACTAGTGATCCCCTACGAGCAGTACTTC.

Concerning this clonotype itself: A much larger clone is a single base away; this may be a read error. The J gene is TRBJ2-1, the V gene TRBV20-1; 9 bases map to TRBD2. The CDR3 sequence is 14 residues long. Germline V gene data show CDR1 as DFQATT and CDR2 as SNEGSKA (reference sequence). With V trimmed by 5 bases and J by 6 bases, 8 bases remained unmatched. This CDR3 reads CSAFGISGSNEQFF. The CDR3 DNA follows: TGCAGTGCTTTCGGGATTAGCGGGAGCAATGAGCAGTTCTTC.

The chain couples TRBV11-1 to TRBJ2-1; tentatively, D is TRBD1 or TRBD2 (6 bases each). The V gene lost 10 bases and the J gene lost 8 bases, with 27 bases spanning the gap. Germline CDR1 SGHAT, CDR2 FQDESV (reference sequence). The CDR3 contains 16 residues. CDR3 bases: TGTGCCACCACTCGTGTTAGGGGGGCGAGTGGTCATGAGCAGTTCTTC. It codes for CATTRVRGASGHEQFF. Full variable domain (rest looked up from reference TRBV11-1 and TRBJ2-1): EAEVAQSPRYKITEKSQAVAFWCDPISGHATLYWYRQILGQGPELLVQFQDESVVDDSQLPKDRFSAERLKGVDSTLKIQPAELGDSAMYLCATTRVRGASGHEQFFGPGTRLTVL.

This clonotype turned up a few times. V gene TRBV27 combines with J gene TRBJ1-5; D gene uncertain. Germline values: CDR1 MNHEY, CDR2 SMNVEV (reference sequence). The CDR3 length is 13 residues. V was clipped by 3 bases and J by 4 bases, with 7 bases between them. CDR3 in DNA: TGTGCCAGCAGTTTGAGTCGAAATCAGCCCCAGCATTTT. It codes for CASSLSRNQPQHF.

The chain employs TRBV15 and TRBJ2-3; 9 bases fit TRBD2. Germline V gives CDR1 LNHNV, CDR2 YYDKDF (reference sequence). This CDR3 comprises 15 residues. Trimming at V came to 0 bases and at J to 4 bases, leaving 2 bases not matched to a gene. This CDR3 reads CATSREAGGSDTQYF. CDR3 sequence (DNA): TGTGCCACCAGCAGAGAAGCGGGAGGCTCAGATACGCAGTATTTT.

V and J are TRBV11-1 and TRBJ2-7; 8 bases fit TRBD2. The CDR3 consists of 17 residues. CDR1 is SGHAT, CDR2 FQDESV, per germline (reference sequence). V was pared by 7 bases and J by 9 bases, with 23 bases of the junction left unmatched. The CDR3 bases are TGTGCCAGCACGAATGTCGAGGGACTAGGTGGGGGAGGCGGGCAGTACTTC. This sequence encodes CASTNVEGLGGGGGQYF.

The chain links TRBV24-1 to TRBJ2-5; maybe TRBD2 (7 bases). V was shortened by 5 bases and J by 4 bases, with 10 bases between the two germline ends. CDR1 is KGHDR and CDR2 is SFDVKD in the germline V gene. The CDR3 length is 13 residues. The CDR3 region has the DNA TGTGCCACCAGTGGAGGGGGGGTAGAGACCCAGTACTTC. This translates into CATSGGGVETQYF.

This clonotype was detected ten times or more. The rearrangement uses TRBV15 and TRBJ2-3; 11 positions agree with TRBD2. The CDR3 loop spans 15 amino acids. CDR1 and CDR2 from the germline V gene are LNHNV and YYDKDF (reference sequence). V gave up 5 bases and J gave up 6 bases; unmatched junction bases: 7. The CDR3 nucleotides read TGTGCCACCAGCTTACCGGGACTAGCGGCGGATACGCAGTATTTT. Its protein is CATSLPGLAADTQYF.

The chain links TRBV5-6 to TRBJ2-6; TRBD2 is a possible D gene (5 bases). The CDR3 extends over 17 amino acids. Germline V CDR1 and CDR2: SGHDT, YYEEEE. V lost 4 bases and J lost 0, with 14 bases in between. The DNA for the CDR3 is TGTGCCAGCAGCAACTCGGACGGACTCTCTGGGGCCAACGTCCTGACTTTC. Translated: CASSNSDGLSGANVLTF.

The chain links TRBV4-2 to TRBJ2-7; 7 bases line up with TRBD2. The CDR3 runs 17 residues. Germline V lookup: CDR1 LGHNA, CDR2 YNFKEQ. The V segment lost 1 base and the J segment 0 bases; nucleotides outside the gene matches: 9. The CDR3 DNA reads as TGTGCCAGCAGCCAAGTAAAAAGGGAGGGGAGCTCCTACGAGCAGTACTTC. This codes for CASSQVKREGSSYEQYF.

The CDR3 loop is CASTRGSGELFF. The CDR3 DNA is TGTGCCAGCACGCGGGGAAGCGGGGAGCTGTTTTTT. This chain connects TRBV27 to TRBJ2-2; TRBD2 is a possible D gene (6 bases). Germline CDR1 is MNHEY and CDR2 is SMNVEV (reference sequence). Trimming removed 7 bases from V and 7 bases from J, with 10 bases in between. The CDR3 is 12 amino acids.

The V gene is TRBV10-1, the J gene TRBJ2-3, with D perhaps assigned TRBD1 or TRBD2 (5 bases each). Germline V gene sequence: CDR1 WNHNN, CDR2 SYGVQD (reference sequence). The CDR3 is made up of 12 amino acids. V lost 8 bases and J lost 3, with 9 bases in between. The CDR3 sequence: CASGGATDTQYF. The CDR3 DNA follows: TGCGCCAGCGGGGGAGCGACAGATACGCAGTATTTT.

The chain recombines TRBV11-2 with TRBJ1-3, with 11 bases lining up with TRBD1. V shed 5 bases and J 0 bases; nucleotides not matched to a gene: 12. This CDR3 comprises 19 residues. Germline V gene data show CDR1 as SGHAT and CDR2 as FQNNGV. The DNA of the CDR3 is TGTGCCAGCAGCCCCATGCCGGGACAGGGGGACCTCTCTGGAAACACCATATATTTT. Amino acids: CASSPMPGQGDLSGNTIYF.

This sequence joins TRBV7-3 and TRBJ2-5; maybe TRBD1 (6 bases). Germline loops: CDR1 SGHTA, CDR2 FQGTGA. CDR3 length: 13 residues. V gave up 4 bases and J gave up 6 bases, with 12 bases separating them. Here the CDR3 DNA reads TGTGCCAGCAGCTCGGACAGTCGACAGACCCAGTACTTC. It codes for CASSSDSRQTQYF.

The V and J genes are TRBV10-3 and TRBJ2-1, with 7 bases matching TRBD1. V trimming: 3 bases; J trimming: 3 bases; junction bases outside the gene matches: 5. This CDR3 has 15 residues. CDR1 is ENHRY, CDR2 SYGVKD, per germline. The CDR3 nucleotides are TGTGCCATCAGTGAAATGGGGACAGTCTACAATGAGCAGTTCTTC. Protein: CAISEMGTVYNEQFF.

The V gene is TRBV11-1, the J gene TRBJ1-2, with 12 bases fitting TRBD1. After removal of 1 base from V and 6 bases from J, the junction contained 6 bases not matched to a gene. The CDR3 has 16 residues. Germline CDR1 reads SGHAT; CDR2 reads FQDESV (reference sequence). The CDR3 DNA sequence: TGTGCCAGCAGCTTAGATGGTGGGACAGGGGGCGATGGCTACACCTTC. Its translation is CASSLDGGTGGDGYTF.

This clonotype was counted ten times or more. This chain uses TRBV16 with TRBJ2-7, with D possibly matching TRBD1 (6 bases). CDR1 KGHSY and CDR2 FQNENV come from the germline V gene. Trimming pared 4 bases from V and 6 bases from J, leaving 16 bases between. The CDR3 runs to 14 residues. The CDR3 region is CASSLYRAQGEQYF. Written as DNA, the CDR3 is TGTGCCAGCAGCCTATACAGGGCACAAGGCGAGCAGTACTTC.

The chain joins TRBV19 to TRBJ1-5; D is possibly TRBD1 (6 bases). Germline values: CDR1 LNHDA, CDR2 SQIVND (reference sequence). CDR3 length: 15 residues. The germline V and J ends were trimmed by 3 bases and 1 base, with 10 bases remaining between them. The CDR3 bases are TGTGCCAGTAGTATCGGACAGCCGAGCAATCAGCCCCAGCATTTT. This codes for CASSIGQPSNQPQHF.

The rearrangement joins TRBV12-3 or TRBV12-4 to TRBJ1-1; 9 nucleotides align to TRBD1. The ends lost 4 bases at V and 1 base at J; junction bases unmatched: 1. CDR3 size: 14 residues. The DNA for the CDR3 is TGTGCCAGCAGTTCGGACAGGGGGAACACTGAAGCTTTCTTT. This sequence encodes CASSSDRGNTEAFF.

This clonotype has at least ten counts. The CDR3 spells CASSGAASEVPKEETQYF. The CDR3 coding sequence is TGCGCCAGCAGTGGTGCCGCATCCGAAGTACCAAAAGAAGAGACCCAGTACTTC. The chain is built from TRBV10-1 and TRBJ2-5; D gene unclear. The ends were cut back, 4 bases at V and 3 bases at J, with 24 bases in the middle. The CDR3 covers 18 residues. Per germline, CDR1 WNHNN and CDR2 SYGVQD (reference sequence).

The CDR3 DNA sequence: TGTGCCATCAGTGAGAGGGGATATAGCAATCAGCCCCAGCATTTT. It translates to CAISERGYSNQPQHF. The chain joins TRBV10-3 to TRBJ1-5; TRBD1 is a possible D gene (5 bases). CDR3 length: 15 residues. Looked up from germline, CDR1 is ENHRY and CDR2 is SYGVKD. Trimming left V 2 bases short and J 0 bases short, with 8 bases between.

In the case of this clonotype: A much larger clone lies one base from this, so it may be a read error. The chain links TRBV5-8 to TRBJ1-1; 7 bases align to TRBD1. The CDR3 is made up of 13 amino acids. CDR1 is SGHTS and CDR2 is YDEGEE in the germline V gene. The CDR3 bases are TGTGCCGGCAGCTTTACAGGGGTCACTGAAGCTTTCTTT. Its protein product is CAGSFTGVTEAFF.